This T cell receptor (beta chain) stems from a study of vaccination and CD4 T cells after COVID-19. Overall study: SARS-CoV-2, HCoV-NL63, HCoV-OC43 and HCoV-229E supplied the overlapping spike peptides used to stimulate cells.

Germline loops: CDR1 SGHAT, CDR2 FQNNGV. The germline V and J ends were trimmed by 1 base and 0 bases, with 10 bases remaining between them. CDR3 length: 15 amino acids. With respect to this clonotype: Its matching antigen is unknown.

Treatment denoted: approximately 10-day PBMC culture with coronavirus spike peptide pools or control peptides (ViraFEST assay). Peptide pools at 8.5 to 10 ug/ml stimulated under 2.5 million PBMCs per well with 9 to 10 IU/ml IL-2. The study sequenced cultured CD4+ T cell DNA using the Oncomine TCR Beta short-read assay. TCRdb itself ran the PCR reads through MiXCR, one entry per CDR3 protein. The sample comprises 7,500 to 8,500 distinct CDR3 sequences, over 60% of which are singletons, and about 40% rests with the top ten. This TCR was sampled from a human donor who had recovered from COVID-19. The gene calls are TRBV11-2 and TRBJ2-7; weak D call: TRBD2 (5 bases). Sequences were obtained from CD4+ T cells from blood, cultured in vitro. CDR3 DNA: TGTGCCAGCAGCTTAGGGACTGGGAGCTCCTACGAGCAGTACTTC. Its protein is CASSLGTGSSYEQYF.